The 2 T cell receptor beta chains reported below all come from one sample, sequenced in a study of CD8 T cells in ankylosing spondylitis. Study-wide points: For ankylosing spondylitis blood, a TCR beta motif of seven to nine highly homologous variants appeared characteristic.

TCRdb reanalysed the 5' RACE reads using MiXCR and keeps one entry per CDR3 protein. The profile shows 700,000 or so distinct CDR3 sequences, around a fifth of them singletons. The antigens of these receptors remain unknown. The sample taken for sequencing was blood, either unsorted or a sorted T cell fraction (not recorded which). The receptors here all came from a male donor with ankylosing spondylitis.

This clonotype was counted at least ten times. V gene TRBV20-1 combines with J gene TRBJ1-1, with D maybe TRBD1 (6 bases). Germline V gene sequence: CDR1 DFQATT, CDR2 SNEGSKA (reference sequence). With 5 bases removed from V and 0 bases from J, the gap between germline ends came to 13 bases. CDR3 length equals 14 residues. CDR3 in amino acids: CSASDRPLNTEAFF. In nucleotides, the CDR3 is TGCAGTGCTTCCGACAGGCCTCTGAACACTGAAGCTTTCTTT.

As to this clonotype: At one boundary the junction diverges from the germline segment, which might be a read error. The CDR3 sequence is CSARAERGYTF. The CDR3 coding sequence is TGCAGTGCAAGAGCCGAGCGGGGCTACACCTTC. The V call is TRBV20-1, the J call TRBJ1-2; D is unclear. CDR1 is DFQATT, CDR2 SNEGSKA, per germline (reference sequence). CDR3 length: 11 amino acids.